The clone carrying this T cell receptor beta chain was counted many times. The antigen is undetermined. This sample stems from a study of read filtering for tumor transcriptome and immune sequencing. Notes on the study in general: IR-seq captured clonotypes deeper and more reliably than RNA-seq. Without single-read clonotypes, shared clonotype proportions correlated more between IR-seq and RNA-seq.

From about 400 ng of RNA, a library with molecular barcoded alpha/delta and beta/gamma adaptors was made. TCRdb re-derived calls from the reads in MiXCR, one entry per CDR3 protein. The repertoire has roughly 130,000 distinct CDR3 sequences, roughly 13% of them found once; the top ten carry approximately 9.9%. Sequencing was done on a sample of a population of CD138-negative cells sorted from bone marrow. This clonotype was sampled from a donor aged 40 or over with multiple myeloma.

CDR3 amino acids: CASSQAGAPDTQYF. CDR3 sequence (DNA): TGCGCCAGCAGCCAGGCGGGGGCCCCAGATACGCAGTATTTT. The gene calls are TRBV4-1 and TRBJ2-3; a weak D match, TRBD2 (7 bases). Germline V CDR1 and CDR2: MGHRA, YSYEKL. The CDR3 totals 14 residues. V lost 3 bases to trimming and J lost 4 bases, with 11 bases between them.